This T cell receptor beta chain was identified in a study of T cells in Graves' hyperthyroidism and ophthalmopathy. This CDR3 contains 15 residues. The germline V and J ends were trimmed by 1 base and 1 base, with 10 bases remaining between them. Germline loops: CDR1 SGHNT, CDR2 YENEEA. Amplified regions were TCR beta CDR3 sequences from RNA transcripts. Primed by the HTBI set, a first-round RT-PCR was run on the TCR CDR3. One entry per CDR3 protein results from TCRdb running MiXCR on the multiplex PCR reads. The sample has 370,000 or so distinct CDR3 sequences, 13% seen once. In its sample, this clonotype was seen many times.

The sequence was collected from a man younger than 40 with Graves' hyperthyroidism that later progressed to Graves' ophthalmopathy. The chain joins TRBV11-3 to TRBJ1-1; D remains unclear. Sequences were obtained from blood. The CDR3 here is CASSLGPSGNTEAFF. DNA for the CDR3: TGTGCCAGCAGCTTAGGCCCTTCGGGGAACACTGAAGCTTTCTTT.